The 15 T cell receptor beta chains listed next were all sequenced from one sample in a study of T cell responses to AZD1222 COVID-19 vaccine. The table came from immunoSEQ multiplex PCR; TCRdb's copy has only in-frame clones and leaves some out. The data contain roughly 120,000 clones, 90% to 95% of them singletons. The sample consisted of peripheral blood, taken 28 days after the second AZD1222 dose. The receptor set was obtained from an adult who received the AZD1222 COVID-19 vaccine.

The chain links TRBV6-6 to TRBJ2-3, with D unresolved. From germline, CDR1 is MNHNY and CDR2 SVGAGI (reference sequence). Trimming took off 3 bases at V and 1 base at J, with 8 bases between the two ends. The CDR3 spans 14 residues. The CDR3 spells CASSYLGGTDTQYF. CDR3 nucleotides: TGTGCCAGCAGTTATCTCGGAGGCACAGATACGCAGTATTTT.

This chain connects TRBV19 to TRBJ1-5, with D perhaps matching TRBD1 (5 bases). Trimming took 3 bases from V and 8 from J, leaving 17 bases between them. This CDR3 is built from 15 residues. Germline CDR1 is LNHDA and CDR2 is SQIVND (reference sequence). The CDR3 sequence: CASSMRWQGGEPQHF. Here the CDR3 DNA reads TGTGCCAGTAGTATGCGTTGGCAGGGTGGAGAGCCCCAGCATTTT.

This clone was detected a few times. The chain is built from TRBV7-6 and TRBJ1-5; D not certain. Germline lookup yields CDR1 SGHVS and CDR2 FNYEAQ. The ends were cut back, 3 bases at V and 2 bases at J, with 5 bases in the middle. The CDR3 loop spans 13 amino acids. Here the CDR3 reads CASSFRGNQPQHF. In nucleotides, the CDR3 is TGTGCCAGCAGCTTTAGGGGCAATCAGCCCCAGCATTTT.

The J gene is TRBJ1-1, the V gene TRBV14; 10 bases align to TRBD1. The CDR3 is 16 residues long. The germline V gene encodes CDR1 SGHDN and CDR2 FVKESK. After removal of 5 bases from V and 4 bases from J, the junction contained 10 bases not matched to a gene. The CDR3 bases are TGTGCCAGCAGCGCCCGGGACAGGGGAAAGGGCACTGAAGCTTTCTTT. Amino acid sequence: CASSARDRGKGTEAFF.

The rearrangement uses TRBV19 and TRBJ2-1; TRBD2 matches 7 bases. Germline V CDR1 and CDR2: LNHDA, SQIVND (reference sequence). This CDR3 comprises 13 residues. Trimming cost V 6 bases and J 8 bases; bases outside gene matches: 7. The CDR3 spells CASREAGNYEQFF. In nucleotides, the CDR3 is TGTGCCAGTAGGGAAGCGGGAAATTATGAGCAGTTCTTC.

V is TRBV3-1 (or the pseudogene TRBV3-2) and J is TRBJ2-7; D unresolved. The CDR3 extends over 12 amino acids. CDR1 is LGHDT and CDR2 is YNNKEL in the germline V gene (reference sequence). The V gene lost 5 bases and the J gene lost 0 bases, with 5 bases spanning the gap. CDR3 sequence: CASSSASYEQYF. CDR3 bases: TGTGCCAGCAGCTCTGCCTCCTACGAGCAGTACTTC.

The rearrangement links TRBV10-3 to TRBJ1-2; D may be TRBD1 (5 bases). Trimming cost V 11 bases and J 8 bases, with 21 bases left between them. The germline V gene encodes CDR1 ENHRY and CDR2 SYGVKD. The length of the CDR3 is 13 residues. CDR3 bases: TGTGCCTTAGGCGGGGCAGACCAAATGGGCTACACCTTC. Its translation is CALGGADQMGYTF.

This clone has only one observation. The rearrangement links TRBV6-5 to TRBJ1-1, with no clear D. From germline, CDR1 is MNHEY and CDR2 SVGAGI. The CDR3 has 13 amino acids. The V end lost 10 bases, the J end lost 1 base, and 13 bases lay between the germline ends. The CDR3: CANEALRNTEAFF. The CDR3 DNA follows: TGTGCCAACGAGGCCCTAAGGAACACTGAAGCTTTCTTT.

The chain uses TRBV5-1 and TRBJ2-2; D is possibly TRBD1 (5 bases). Trimming cost V 1 base and J 4 bases, with 17 bases left between them. This CDR3 spans 17 amino acids. Germline V CDR1 and CDR2: SGHRS, YFSETQ. In DNA form, the CDR3 reads TGCGCCAGCAGCTTGTTCGATAAGGGGTCATCCACCGGGGAGCTGTTTTTT. Protein sequence: CASSLFDKGSSTGELFF.

The chain uses TRBV7-3 and TRBJ2-5; D call uncertain. Trimming left V 2 bases short and J 4 bases short, with 8 bases between. Germline loops: CDR1 SGHTA, CDR2 FQGTGA. This CDR3 is built from 13 residues. CDR3 loop: CASSLGVGETQYF. The CDR3 region has the DNA TGTGCCAGCAGCTTAGGGGTAGGAGAGACCCAGTACTTC.

The chain uses TRBV28 and TRBJ2-1, with 11 bases that match TRBD2. This CDR3 has 18 residues. Trimming removed 1 base from V and 6 bases from J; junction bases left unmatched: 11. Germline-derived CDR1 and CDR2 are MDHEN and SYDVKM. CDR3 residues: CASSLSLAGEFLVNEQFF. CDR3 sequence (DNA): TGTGCCAGCAGTTTATCACTAGCGGGAGAATTCCTAGTCAATGAGCAGTTCTTC.

This chain links TRBV5-4 with TRBJ2-3; D remains ambiguous. V was pared by 2 bases and J by 6 bases, with 13 bases between. The germline V gene encodes CDR1 SGHNT and CDR2 YYREEE (reference sequence). CDR3 length equals 14 residues. The CDR3 spells CASSFPPPVDTQYF. CDR3 coding DNA: TGTGCCAGCAGCTTCCCCCCGCCGGTGGATACGCAGTATTTT.

The chain recombines TRBV6-1 with TRBJ1-6, with D hard to call. The CDR3 runs to 17 residues. The ends were cut back, 0 bases at V and 5 bases at J, with 14 bases in the middle. Per germline, CDR1 MNHNS and CDR2 SASEGT. CDR3 nucleotide sequence: TGTGCCAGCAGTGAAGCACCATGGGAAGCAAATAATTCACCCCTCCACTTT. This gives the protein CASSEAPWEANNSPLHF.

The chain couples TRBV4-1 to TRBJ1-5; D remains ambiguous. The germline CDR1 and CDR2 sequences are MGHRA and YSYEKL. V dropped 5 bases and J dropped 6 bases, with 11 bases sitting between them. The CDR3 totals 13 residues. The CDR3 reads CASSGDPAQPQHF. The CDR3 nucleotides read TGCGCCAGCAGCGGAGACCCCGCTCAGCCCCAGCATTTT.

This sequence joins TRBV3-1 (or the pseudogene TRBV3-2) and TRBJ1-1; TRBD1 is a possible D gene (5 bases). Germline V gene sequence: CDR1 LGHDT, CDR2 YNNKEL (reference sequence). The CDR3 is 15 residues long. Trimming shortened V by 0 bases and J by 5 bases, and 13 bases separated the two germline ends. The CDR3: CASSQDGAWTTEAFF. The CDR3 coding sequence is TGTGCCAGCAGCCAAGACGGAGCCTGGACAACTGAAGCTTTCTTT.